This T cell receptor (beta chain) was retrieved from a study of shared clonotypes between healthy human individuals. Overall study findings and caveats: When compared with the clonotypes that were shared by all four sorted-subset donors, the non-shared clonotypes turned out to have lower generation probabilities.

Assay used: immunoSEQ multiplex PCR; TCRdb lists only in-frame clones, some missing. The sample contains almost 700,000 clones, 92% of which appear only once. This clone is a singleton in its sample. Its target is unknown. Naive CD8 cells were CD45RO-negative, positively selected for CCR7, excluding terminally differentiated effector memory CD45RA+ cells. The CDR3 runs to 15 residues. In germline, CDR1 is SGHTA, CDR2 FQGNSA. The V and J ends lost 6 bases and 2 bases respectively, with 17 bases between them. This clonotype was obtained from a man under 40 in good health. The chain links TRBV7-2 to TRBJ2-7, with D tentatively TRBD2 (6 bases). The source material was naive CD8+ T cells sorted from blood. CDR3 nucleotides: TGTGCCAGCAGTTCAGCCCCGGGACTGCCCTACGAGCAGTACTTC. Translating gives CASSSAPGLPYEQYF.